These 22 T cell receptor beta chains came from one sample sequenced in a study of CD4+ T cells in melanoma (dated by TCRdb to 2021 to 2024). The method was the immunoSEQ multiplex PCR assay. The source is immuneACCESS, and TCRdb retained only in-frame sequences with V and J called. Part of the clones is not carried over; for the studies checked, unresolved V genes explain less than half of this, and the remainder is unexplained. Present in this sample are about 140,000 clones, about 90% of which were seen just once. The ten largest clones capture more than 1.5% of the sample. Receptors were obtained from a human donor with melanoma.

The chain links TRBV6-6 to TRBJ1-5; D gene unclear. CDR1 MNHNY and CDR2 SVGAGI come from the germline V gene (reference sequence). V was clipped by 9 bases and J by 3 bases, with 9 bases between them. This CDR3 region has 12 residues. The CDR3 DNA reads TGTGCCAGTGACATTAACAATCAGCCCCAGCATTTT. Translation: CASDINNQPQHF.

V usage is TRBV5-1 and J usage is TRBJ2-7; 7 bases are a match to TRBD2. Germline CDR1 reads SGHRS; CDR2 reads YFSETQ. CDR3 length: 15 amino acids. The junction had 7 bases not matched to a gene; V was cut back by 4 bases and J by 0 bases. The CDR3 DNA is TGCGCCAGCAGCAGCGGGACTTCCAGCTCCTACGAGCAGTACTTC. Protein sequence: CASSSGTSSSYEQYF.

The chain employs TRBV5-1 and TRBJ1-2; no firm D call. The germline gives CDR1 SGHRS, CDR2 YFSETQ. Trimming left V 1 base short and J 0 bases short, with 10 bases between. The CDR3 totals 15 residues. The CDR3 DNA follows: TGCGCCAGCAGCTTGTTCGGAGGTGCTAACTATGGCTACACCTTC. Protein product: CASSLFGGANYGYTF.

V is TRBV18 and J is TRBJ2-7, with D perhaps TRBD2 (5 bases). The CDR3 is made up of 13 amino acids. Trimming removed 3 bases at V and 6 bases at J, with 12 bases between. Germline V gene sequence: CDR1 KGHSH, CDR2 LQKENI. CDR3 nucleotides: TGTGCCAGCTCACCGGGAGAGGTCGGCGAGCAGTACTTC. Its protein is CASSPGEVGEQYF.

This clone was detected only once. This chain uses TRBV7-3 with TRBJ1-2, with a tentative D call TRBD1 (6 bases). Trimming took off 5 bases at V and 10 bases at J, with 23 bases between the two ends. The CDR3 has 15 residues. Germline CDR1 SGHTA, CDR2 FQGTGA. For the CDR3, the DNA is TGTGCCAGCAGCCTTCCGGGGGCCTCTTCGGAGCACTACACCTTC. Its translation is CASSLPGASSEHYTF. The entire variable domain, with the rest obtained from reference TRBV7-3 and TRBJ1-2, is as follows: GAGVSQTPSNKVTEKGKYVELRCDPISGHTALYWYRQSLGQGPEFLIYFQGTGAADDSGLPNDRFFAVRPEGSVSTLKIQRTERGDSAVYLCASSLPGASSEHYTFGSGTRLTVV.

V usage is TRBV4-2 and J usage is TRBJ2-2; no firm D call. Germline V gene data show CDR1 as LGHNA and CDR2 as YNFKEQ. The CDR3 sequence is 15 residues long. Trimming shortened V by 7 bases and J by 0 bases, and 12 bases separated the two germline ends. For the CDR3, the DNA is TGTGCCAGCACCTACACAACCGCGAACACCGGGGAGCTGTTTTTT. As protein: CASTYTTANTGELFF.

This clone was detected a few times. The V gene is TRBV4-1, the J gene TRBJ1-1; 8 bases fit TRBD1. This CDR3 region has 17 residues. Germline V lookup: CDR1 MGHRA, CDR2 YSYEKL. Trimming cost V 1 base and J 5 bases; bases outside gene matches: 12. CDR3 protein: CASSQADGRRGPTEAFF. CDR3 DNA: TGCGCCAGCAGCCAAGCCGATGGCCGCAGGGGGCCTACTGAAGCTTTCTTT.

The chain joins TRBV15 to TRBJ2-7; D is unclear. This CDR3 contains 13 residues. Germline CDR1 reads LNHNV; CDR2 reads YYDKDF (reference sequence). Trimming took off 0 bases at V and 2 bases at J, with 5 bases between the two ends. The CDR3 protein is CATSRDLAYEQYF. DNA for the CDR3: TGTGCCACCAGCAGAGATTTAGCCTACGAGCAGTACTTC.

The V gene is TRBV6-6, the J gene TRBJ1-5, with D possibly matching TRBD1 (6 bases). The CDR3 covers 16 residues. CDR1 and CDR2 (germline): MNHNY, SVGAGI (reference sequence). The V gene lost 2 bases and the J gene lost 7 bases, with 18 bases spanning the gap. The CDR3 loop is CASSYGAGDPGQPQHF. CDR3 bases: TGTGCCAGCAGTTACGGCGCAGGGGACCCGGGCCAGCCCCAGCATTTT.

This clone was seen just once. The chain carries TRBV5-4 and TRBJ1-2; 8 bases agree with TRBD1. The CDR3 is made up of 16 amino acids. Germline CDR1 SGHNT, CDR2 YYREEE (reference sequence). V shed 4 bases and J 1 base; nucleotides not matched to a gene: 9. The CDR3 region is CASSPGLDRGNYGYTF. The CDR3 DNA follows: TGTGCCAGCAGCCCGGGGCTAGACAGGGGTAACTATGGCTACACCTTC.

The chain uses TRBV5-4 and TRBJ1-5; no clear D gene. Trimming shortened V by 0 bases and J by 4 bases, and 8 bases separated the two germline ends. CDR3 length: 14 amino acids. CDR1 SGHNT and CDR2 YYREEE come from the germline V gene (reference sequence). The CDR3 bases are TGTGCCAGCAGCTTGGAGGCACTAAATCAGCCCCAGCATTTT. Encoded protein: CASSLEALNQPQHF.

The chain is built from TRBV6-5 and TRBJ1-2; D not resolved. This CDR3 has 12 amino acids. CDR1 and CDR2 from the germline V gene are MNHEY and SVGAGI. V was cut by 5 bases and J by 6 bases, with 10 bases left in between. This CDR3 reads CASSTDGDGYTF. The CDR3 DNA reads as TGTGCCAGCAGTACCGACGGGGATGGCTACACCTTC.

The chain is built from TRBV27 and TRBJ1-2; 9 bases line up with TRBD1. The CDR3 loop spans 13 amino acids. V shed 5 bases, J shed 7 bases, and the junction held 5 bases outside the gene matches. Germline V gene sequence: CDR1 MNHEY, CDR2 SMNVEV (reference sequence). CDR3 loop: CASSRLQGAGYTF. The CDR3 DNA reads as TGTGCCAGCAGTAGATTACAGGGGGCTGGCTACACCTTC.

This chain joins TRBV9 and TRBJ1-1; D gene uncertain. Germline V gives CDR1 SGDLS, CDR2 YYNGEE. Between the trimmed V and J ends, which lost 2 bases and 4 bases, there was a span of 6 bases. This CDR3 contains 12 residues. In nucleotides, the CDR3 is TGTGCCAGCAGCGTCGCGGGCACTGAAGCTTTCTTT. Its translation: CASSVAGTEAFF.

V usage is TRBV6-5 and J usage is TRBJ1-1; D gene uncertain. Trimming pared 7 bases from V and 4 bases from J, leaving 19 bases between. The CDR3 consists of 15 residues. Germline V lookup: CDR1 MNHEY, CDR2 SVGAGI. The CDR3 sequence: CASTSSRGWSTEAFF. The DNA of the CDR3 is TGTGCCAGCACCTCGAGTCGGGGTTGGAGCACTGAAGCTTTCTTT.

V gene TRBV9 combines with J gene TRBJ2-5; no definite D call. The CDR3 extends over 13 amino acids. Germline assignment: CDR1 SGDLS and CDR2 YYNGEE. V was trimmed by 3 bases and J by 1 base, leaving 7 bases between them. Here the CDR3 reads CASSAPVQETQYF. For the CDR3, the DNA is TGTGCCAGCAGCGCCCCGGTCCAAGAGACCCAGTACTTC.

This clone was recorded once. The chain combines TRBV2 with TRBJ1-1, with a possible D match to TRBD1 (5 bases). Trimming shortened V by 6 bases and J by 1 base, and 9 bases separated the two germline ends. The CDR3 has 13 residues. Germline values: CDR1 SNHLY, CDR2 FYNNEI. CDR3 amino acids: CASRRDGNTEAFF. Here the CDR3 DNA reads TGTGCCAGCAGAAGGGACGGGAACACTGAAGCTTTCTTT.

CDR3 sequence: CASSAPGQGRNEQYF. In DNA form, the CDR3 reads TGTGCCAGCAGCGCCCCGGGACAGGGGAGGAACGAGCAGTACTTC. The chain combines TRBV7-9 with TRBJ2-7; the match to TRBD1 covers 10 bases. V lost 5 bases to trimming and J lost 5 bases; unmatched junction nucleotides: 9. Germline lookup yields CDR1 SEHNR and CDR2 FQNEAQ (reference sequence). The length of the CDR3 is 15 residues.

V gene TRBV2 combines with J gene TRBJ2-5; D ambiguous. Germline CDR1 SNHLY, CDR2 FYNNEI. The V gene lost 8 bases and the J gene lost 0 bases, with 7 bases spanning the gap. The CDR3 loop spans 12 amino acids. The CDR3 sequence: CASGKYQETQYF. The CDR3 DNA is TGTGCCAGCGGGAAGTACCAAGAGACCCAGTACTTC.

V gene TRBV11-2 combines with J gene TRBJ1-1; D is ambiguous. Germline V lookup: CDR1 SGHAT, CDR2 FQNNGV. The CDR3 is made up of 13 amino acids. V was pared by 0 bases and J by 1 base, with 3 bases between. For the CDR3, the DNA is TGTGCCAGCAGCTTAGAGTGGAACACTGAAGCTTTCTTT. This translates into CASSLEWNTEAFF.

This rearrangement joins TRBV6-1 to TRBJ1-5; a possible D gene is TRBD1 (6 bases). Trimming left V 8 bases short and J 2 bases short, with 13 bases between. This CDR3 is built from 14 residues. Germline CDR1 MNHNS, CDR2 SASEGT. The CDR3 nucleotides read TGTGCCAGCGGGGGGGCATCTGGCAATCAGCCCCAGCATTTT. Amino acids: CASGGASGNQPQHF.

This CDR3 is CASSPGQSYEQYF. In DNA form, the CDR3 reads TGTGCCAGCTCACCGGGACAGTCCTACGAGCAGTACTTC. The chain joins TRBV18 to TRBJ2-7; 7 nucleotides line up with TRBD1. Trimming took 3 bases from V and 1 from J; bases not matched to a gene: 0. This CDR3 spans 13 amino acids. CDR1 is KGHSH and CDR2 is LQKENI in the germline V gene. Full variable domain (remainder filled in from reference TRBV18 and TRBJ2-7): NAGVMQNPRHLVRRRGQEARLRCSPMKGHSHVYWYRQLPEEGLKFMVYLQKENIIDESGMPKERFSAEFPKEGPSILRIQQVVRGDSAAYFCASSPGQSYEQYFGPGTRLTVT.